The 22 T cell receptor beta chains given below trace back to one sample, sequenced in a study of CD8 T cells in ankylosing spondylitis. TCRdb used MiXCR to reprocess the 5' RACE reads, holding one entry per CDR3 protein. The sample consists of around 22,000 distinct CDR3 sequences, roughly 13% of them appearing once. Sequenced material: blood. Receptors were obtained from a male donor with ankylosing spondylitis or in good health (not recorded which).

The V gene is TRBV5-1, the J gene TRBJ2-1; TRBD2 aligns across 7 bases. This CDR3 has 16 residues. V lost 1 base and J lost 3; bases outside the gene matches: 7. Germline assignment: CDR1 SGHRS and CDR2 YFSETQ. The CDR3 bases are TGCGCCAGCAGCTTGTTAGCAGCGGGGAACTACAATGAGCAGTTCTTC. It codes for CASSLLAAGNYNEQFF. The full variable domain, completed using reference TRBV5-1 and TRBJ2-1, is KAGVTQTPRYLIKTRGQQVTLSCSPISGHRSVSWYQQTPGQGLQFLFEYFSETQRNKGNFPGRFSGRQFSNSRSEMNVSTLELGDSALYLCASSLLAAGNYNEQFFGPGTRLTVL.

There are many counts of this clonotype. The J gene is TRBJ1-5, the V gene TRBV27; 12 nucleotides agree with TRBD1. CDR3 length: 15 amino acids. Looked up from germline, CDR1 is MNHEY and CDR2 is SMNVEV (reference sequence). The V gene end was trimmed by 6 bases and the J gene end by 6 bases; junction bases not matched to a gene: 6. CDR3 sequence (DNA): TGTGCCAGCAGCGCGGGACAGGGGGCGGTTCAGCCCCAGCATTTT. This gives the protein CASSAGQGAVQPQHF.

This clonotype has a count of ten or more. The rearrangement joins TRBV20-1 to TRBJ2-2; the D gene is possibly TRBD1 (6 bases). Germline CDR1 is DFQATT and CDR2 is SNEGSKA (reference sequence). Trimming cost V 0 bases and J 4 bases, with 12 bases left between them. This CDR3 is built from 15 residues. This CDR3 is CSARDRVRGTGELFF. The DNA of the CDR3 is TGCAGTGCTAGAGATCGCGTCAGGGGCACCGGGGAGCTGTTTTTT.

This clonotype was counted many times. The chain combines TRBV6-5 with TRBJ2-3; 7 positions agree with TRBD1. V lost 5 bases to trimming and J lost 3 bases; unmatched junction nucleotides: 11. The CDR3 extends over 16 amino acids. CDR1 is MNHEY, CDR2 SVGAGI, per germline. The CDR3 nucleotides are TGTGCCAGCAGTCTGACAGGGCCATGGGGTACAGATACGCAGTATTTT. Translation: CASSLTGPWGTDTQYF.

This clonotype was seen at least ten times. J is TRBJ2-1 and V is TRBV28; D is unresolved. With 4 bases removed from V and 10 bases from J, the gap between germline ends came to 11 bases. The CDR3 covers 12 residues. CDR1 is MDHEN, CDR2 SYDVKM, per germline. The CDR3 nucleotides read TGTGCCAGCAGTTCGACGGCGCTCGAGCAGTTCTTC. Translation: CASSSTALEQFF.

This clonotype was counted a few times. The chain combines TRBV4-3 with TRBJ2-3; the D gene is possibly TRBD2 (5 bases). Germline CDR1 is LGHNA and CDR2 is YSLEER. V gave up 1 base and J gave up 3 bases, with 8 bases separating them. The CDR3 consists of 14 residues. The CDR3 coding sequence is TGCGCCAGCAGCCAAGCGGGAAGAACAGATACGCAGTATTTT. Encoded protein: CASSQAGRTDTQYF.

This clonotype has at least ten counts. The chain uses TRBV11-2 and TRBJ2-7, with D perhaps TRBD2 (5 bases). V lost 2 bases and J lost 7, with 9 bases in between. Germline CDR1 and CDR2: SGHAT and FQNNGV. The CDR3 is 12 residues long. In nucleotides, the CDR3 is TGTGCCAGCAGCTTAAGCTCGGGGGAGCAGTACTTC. Amino acids: CASSLSSGEQYF.

In this sample, this clonotype turned up many times. The chain couples TRBV12-3 or TRBV12-4 to TRBJ2-1; 10 nucleotides match TRBD2. Trimming took 3 bases from V and 5 from J; bases not matched to a gene: 4. The CDR3 is 15 residues long. CDR3 residues: CASSLSGGANNEQFF. The DNA for the CDR3 is TGTGCCAGCAGTTTGAGCGGGGGGGCAAACAATGAGCAGTTCTTC.

This clonotype was seen repeatedly, ten times or more. The chain employs TRBV29-1 and TRBJ2-1; D is ambiguous. The CDR3 is 13 amino acids. CDR1 is SQVTM, CDR2 ANQGSEA, per germline. The V end lost 7 bases, the J end lost 7 bases, and 17 bases lay between the germline ends. In nucleotides, the CDR3 is TGCAGCGCCATTCTTGCCCAAGGGAATGAGCAGTTCTTC. This codes for CSAILAQGNEQFF.

This clonotype was picked up many times. This chain uses TRBV5-1 with TRBJ2-1; tentative D call: TRBD2 (6 bases). The CDR3 covers 13 residues. V lost 2 bases and J 7 bases, leaving 10 bases between the germline ends. The germline V gene has CDR1 SGHRS and CDR2 YFSETQ. CDR3 protein: CASSFRDLNEQFF. The CDR3 DNA follows: TGCGCCAGCAGCTTCCGGGACTTGAATGAGCAGTTCTTC.

The CDR3 bases are TGCAGTGCTAGAGATCCGGGCGGGGCGTGGGATACGCAGTATTTT. Amino acids: CSARDPGGAWDTQYF. J is TRBJ2-3 and V is TRBV20-1; D might be TRBD2 (6 bases). The CDR3 has 15 residues. The germline V gene encodes CDR1 DFQATT and CDR2 SNEGSKA (reference sequence). Trimming removed 0 bases from V and 6 bases from J, with 16 bases in between.

This clonotype was observed many times. The chain carries TRBV20-1 and TRBJ1-6; D remains unclear. Deletions cut 2 bases from V and 10 bases from J, with 12 bases between. CDR3 length: 13 residues. Germline V gene data show CDR1 as DFQATT and CDR2 as SNEGSKA (reference sequence). The CDR3 DNA is TGCAGTGCTAGATGGAATAGCGGATCACCCCTCCACTTT. Amino acids: CSARWNSGSPLHF.

This clonotype was detected many times. One junction end does not reproduce the germline sequence, and a read error may be involved. The CDR3 protein is CASSFGGTDTQYF. CDR3 sequence (DNA): TGTGCTAGCAGCTTCGGGGGCACAGATACGCAGTATTTT. The chain has TRBV7-7 and TRBJ2-3; D may be TRBD2 (5 bases). The CDR3 spans 13 residues. In germline, CDR1 is SSHAT, CDR2 FNYEAQ (reference sequence).

This clonotype occurred a few times. The chain has TRBV20-1 and TRBJ2-3; the match to TRBD2 covers 9 bases. The length of the CDR3 is 15 residues. In germline, CDR1 is DFQATT, CDR2 SNEGSKA (reference sequence). The V and J ends lost 4 bases and 0 bases, in that order; junction bases with no gene match: 5. The CDR3 DNA sequence: TGCAGTGCTACGGAGCGGGGGGCTAGCACAGATACGCAGTATTTT. Translating gives CSATERGASTDTQYF.

The sample holds many counts of this clonotype. The chain employs TRBV11-2 and TRBJ2-3; the D is unclear. The CDR3 has 15 amino acids. Looked up from germline, CDR1 is SGHAT and CDR2 is FQNNGV. V lost 4 bases and J lost 1, with 12 bases in between. CDR3 region: CASSSNPRGTDTQYF. In DNA, the CDR3 is TGTGCCAGCAGCTCTAACCCTAGAGGCACAGATACGCAGTATTTT.

The rearrangement joins TRBV6-1 to TRBJ1-1; possibly TRBD1 for D (6 bases). The CDR3 has 14 residues. Deletions cut 4 bases from V and 1 base from J, with 10 bases between. Germline CDR1 reads MNHNS; CDR2 reads SASEGT. CDR3 sequence reads: CASSGDTRNTEAFF. The CDR3 DNA follows: TGTGCCAGCAGTGGGGACACCAGGAACACTGAAGCTTTCTTT.

The chain employs TRBV20-1 and TRBJ2-1, with 7 bases fitting TRBD2. The germline CDR1 and CDR2 sequences are DFQATT and SNEGSKA (reference sequence). This CDR3 spans 17 amino acids. V gave up 0 bases and J gave up 3 bases; unmatched junction bases: 11. The CDR3 protein is CSARDERGRGVYNEQFF. The CDR3 bases are TGCAGTGCTAGAGATGAAAGAGGTCGGGGGGTCTACAATGAGCAGTTCTTC.

The table lists this clonotype with many counts. The V gene is TRBV5-1, the J gene TRBJ2-4; TRBD2 aligns across 11 bases. The germline V gene encodes CDR1 SGHRS and CDR2 YFSETQ. J gave up 8 bases and V 4 bases, and 8 bases lay outside the gene matches. This CDR3 comprises 15 residues. Here the CDR3 DNA reads TGCGCCAGCAGCCGCGAGACTAGCGGGATTGACATTCAGTACTTC. This sequence encodes CASSRETSGIDIQYF. The complete variable domain, with remaining parts taken from reference TRBV5-1 and TRBJ2-4, reads KAGVTQTPRYLIKTRGQQVTLSCSPISGHRSVSWYQQTPGQGLQFLFEYFSETQRNKGNFPGRFSGRQFSNSRSEMNVSTLELGDSALYLCASSRETSGIDIQYFGAGTRLSVL.

This clonotype is medium-sized in the sample. The chain employs TRBV12-3 or TRBV12-4 and TRBJ2-3; no clear D gene. The CDR3 has 12 residues. Trimming pared 11 bases from V and 0 bases from J, leaving 9 bases between. CDR3 amino acids: CASSQSTDTQYF. CDR3 coding DNA: TGTGCCTCGTCCCAGAGCACAGATACGCAGTATTTT.

This clonotype was found a few times. The genes are TRBV20-1 and TRBJ2-3; the match to TRBD1 covers 7 bases. CDR1 DFQATT and CDR2 SNEGSKA come from the germline V gene (reference sequence). CDR3 length: 15 residues. V shed 6 bases, J shed 0 bases, and the junction held 9 bases outside the gene matches. The DNA for the CDR3 is TGCAGTGCGGCCTACAGGGGTTCCAGCACAGATACGCAGTATTTT. Its translation is CSAAYRGSSTDTQYF.

The table lists this clonotype with a few counts. The chain carries TRBV2 and TRBJ2-7, with TRBD2 identical over 7 bases. V lost 5 bases, J lost 6 bases, and 10 bases stayed unmatched. CDR3 length: 14 residues. CDR1 SNHLY and CDR2 FYNNEI come from the germline V gene. For the CDR3, the DNA is TGTGCCAGCAGTCCCCCCGGGCTAGCGGCCGAGCAGTACTTC. This gives the protein CASSPPGLAAEQYF.

This clonotype has only a few counts. This chain uses TRBV3-1 with TRBJ2-7; either TRBD1 or TRBD2 may fit D (6 bases each). The CDR3 covers 14 residues. The ends were cut back, 4 bases at V and 2 bases at J, with 12 bases in the middle. Germline lookup yields CDR1 LGHDT and CDR2 YNNKEL (reference sequence). The CDR3 DNA sequence: TGTGCCAGCAGCCCGGGGGCAGCCACCTACGAGCAGTACTTC. It encodes CASSPGAATYEQYF.